The 2 T cell receptor beta chains below all came from one sample that was sequenced in a study of blood T cell repertoires in COVID-19. Clones were read by immunoSEQ multiplex PCR, and TCRdb kept only the in-frame ones, dropping some. Among 90,000 to 140,000 clones listed, 85% were seen once. Sequenced: peripheral blood. The receptors come from a man aged 45-60 years with acute or convalescent COVID-19.

The chain employs TRBV7-8 and TRBJ1-1; D is unresolved. Germline V gene sequence: CDR1 SGHVS, CDR2 FQNEAQ. V shed 2 bases and J shed 2 bases, with 9 bases lying between them. The CDR3 has 14 amino acids. The chain's CDR3 is CASSLSEINTEAFF. DNA for the CDR3: TGTGCCAGCAGCTTATCAGAAATTAACACTGAAGCTTTCTTT. Full variable domain (remainder filled in from reference TRBV7-8 and TRBJ1-1): GAGVSQSPRYKVAKRGQDVALRCDPISGHVSLFWYQQALGQGPEFLTYFQNEAQLDKSGLPSDRFFAERPEGSVSTLKIQRTQQEDSAVYLCASSLSEINTEAFFGQGTRLTVV.

DNA of the CDR3: TGTGCCAGTAGACTGGTGAACAGGGGGACTGAAGCTTTCTTT. This translates into CASRLVNRGTEAFF. The chain uses TRBV19 and TRBJ1-1; 8 bases are shared with TRBD1. J was trimmed by 5 bases and V by 6 bases; bases with no gene match: 8. Germline V gene sequence: CDR1 LNHDA, CDR2 SQIVND (reference sequence). This CDR3 has 14 residues.